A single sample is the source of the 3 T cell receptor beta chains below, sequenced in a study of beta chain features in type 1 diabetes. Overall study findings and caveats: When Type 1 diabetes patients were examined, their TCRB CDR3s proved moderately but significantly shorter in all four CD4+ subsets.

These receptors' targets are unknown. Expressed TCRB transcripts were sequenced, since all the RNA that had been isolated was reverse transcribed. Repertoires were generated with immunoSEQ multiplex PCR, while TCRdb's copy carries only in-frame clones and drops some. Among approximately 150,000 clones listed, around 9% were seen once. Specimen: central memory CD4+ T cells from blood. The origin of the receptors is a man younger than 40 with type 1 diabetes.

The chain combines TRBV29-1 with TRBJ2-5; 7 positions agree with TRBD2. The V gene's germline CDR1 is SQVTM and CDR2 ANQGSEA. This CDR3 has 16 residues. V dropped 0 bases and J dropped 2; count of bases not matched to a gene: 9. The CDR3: CSVEDLLLAAQETQYF. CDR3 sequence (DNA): TGCAGCGTTGAAGATCTTCTCCTAGCGGCACAAGAGACCCAGTACTTC.

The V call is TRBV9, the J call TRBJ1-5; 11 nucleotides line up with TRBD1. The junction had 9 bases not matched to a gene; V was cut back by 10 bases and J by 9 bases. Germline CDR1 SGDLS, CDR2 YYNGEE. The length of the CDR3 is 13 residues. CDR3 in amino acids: CAPLGQGVRPQHF. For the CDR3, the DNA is TGTGCCCCCTTGGGACAGGGGGTGAGGCCCCAGCATTTT.

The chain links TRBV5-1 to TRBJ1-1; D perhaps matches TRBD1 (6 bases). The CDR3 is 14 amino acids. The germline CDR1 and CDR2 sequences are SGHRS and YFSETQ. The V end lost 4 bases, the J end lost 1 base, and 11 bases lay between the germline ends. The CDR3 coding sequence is TGCGCCAGCAGCCTGGACAGCTCGAACACTGAAGCTTTCTTT. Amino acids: CASSLDSSNTEAFF. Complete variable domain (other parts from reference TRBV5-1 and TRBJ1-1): KAGVTQTPRYLIKTRGQQVTLSCSPISGHRSVSWYQQTPGQGLQFLFEYFSETQRNKGNFPGRFSGRQFSNSRSEMNVSTLELGDSALYLCASSLDSSNTEAFFGQGTRLTVV.